This T cell receptor beta chain comes out of a study of blood T cell repertoires in COVID-19 (dated by TCRdb to 2020 to 2022). Turning to the overall study: Samples from collaborators originated in the United States, Italy and Spain and spanned both the acute and convalescent phases of COVID-19. Samples were obtained from the ongoing ImmuneRACE study (first 160 participants) and from 1,000 to 1,500 subjects provided by 6 global collaborators. Where available, HLA class I and class II types were taken from metadata supplied by the sample provider and were not determined by assay-based typing. Subjects who had been exposed to COVID-19, were actively infected with it, or had recovered from it provided the deeply sampled blood TCRbeta repertoires that made up the dataset. A freely available public database, intended as a resource for researchers studying the immune response to SARS-CoV-2, is where the repertoires were released. Nearly every sample came with metadata listing a de-identified subject ID, COVID-19 status, age in years and sex. The material from the prospective study consisted of cDNA or gDNA derived from T cells, B-cell-depleted T cells, or PBMCs.

Each collaborating institution followed its own protocols to collect whole blood in K2EDTA tubes. For TCRbeta analysis, collaborators shipped samples as frozen whole blood, isolated PBMCs, or DNA extracted from either of those sample types. Overall study results and their limits: Clinical and demographic metadata were provided uncurated, with the amount varying by source and participant.

In regard to this clone: Its antigen remains unidentified. No base qualities exist here, and no much larger clone lies one base off it.

TCRbeta CDR3 regions were amplified from genomic DNA by means of the immunoSEQ Assay, a bias-controlled multiplex PCR. For the original study's pipeline: The number of nucleated cells in each sample was estimated by amplification of reference gene primers within the assay. To quantify the absolute abundance of each unique TCRbeta CDR3 rearrangement, sequence reads were collapsed and filtered. For each sample, productive Simpson clonality was calculated by taking the square root of Simpson's diversity index across productive rearrangements. Not all clones reach the TCRdb copy of this immuneACCESS table, which keeps in-frame sequences only. Checked studies attribute under half of the gap to unresolved V genes and leave the rest unexplained. For V, J and clone size, that table is used; D and trimming come from the DNA. The sample table records 25,000 to 35,000 clones; roughly 82% of these occur just once. The ten largest clones add up to roughly 13% of the sample.

Including the terminal cysteine and phenylalanine, the CDR3 comprises 16 residues. The DNA shown is the 48-base CDR3, in frame from base 1. V is clipped by 2 bases and J by 3 bases, and the sequence between their germline boundaries is 16 bases long. What was sequenced was peripheral blood. The chain is assembled from TRBV6-7 and TRBJ1-1, with the D gene not confidently named. TRBV6-7 has ORF status, its function being uncertain. The TCR sequence derives from a human donor in a cohort sampled during active COVID-19. The CDR3 loop reads CASSYRPLGWDTEAFF. The bases read TGTGCCAGCAGTTACCGACCACTCGGGTGGGACACTGAAGCTTTCTTT.